This T cell receptor (beta chain) was found in a study of T cell changes during pregnancy in multiple sclerosis (dated by TCRdb to between 2018 and 2021). Background for the entire study: Changes in the T cell repertoire over the course of pregnancy were examined in this study in women with multiple sclerosis.

Library preparation used the immunoSEQ multiplex PCR assay. The source is immuneACCESS, and TCRdb retained only in-frame sequences with V and J called. Part of the clones is not carried over; for the studies checked, unresolved V genes explain less than half of this, and the remainder is unexplained. The sample table holds 65,000 to 75,000 clones, of which around 92% were seen once. Roughly 3% of the sample lies in the top ten. Regarding this clone: It has no known antigen specificity. The input lacks base qualities; no much larger clone sits a single base away.

The germline V gene yields SGHTA for CDR1 and FQGTGA for CDR2. The trim is 5 bases for V and 5 bases for J, with a gap of 24 bases between the germline ends. Reading from cysteine to phenylalanine, the CDR3 counts 17 amino acids. Left in the record is the CDR3 DNA by itself, 51 bases read in frame from the first base. This clonotype was sampled from a female donor in good health, enrolled as a control in a pregnancy study. The sequences come from CD8+ T cells from peripheral blood mononuclear cells, collected in the third trimester of pregnancy. The chain uses TRBV7-3 and TRBJ1-1; the D gene is perhaps TRBD1, on 6 matching bases. The DNA sequence is TGTGCCAGCAGCGTTGAAGGGGGTTTTGTTCCTGGGACTGAAGCTTTCTTT. It is translated as CASSVEGGFVPGTEAFF.